This record looks at one T cell receptor (beta chain) sequence and its context. The data are from a study of blood T cell repertoires in COVID-19. Overall study: The cDNA or gDNA used as material had been derived from T cells, B-cell-depleted T cells, or PBMCs.

The study recruited people aged roughly 18 to 95 years across about 25 US areas. Two negative PCRs, clearance, or symptom resolution were required of recovered Cohort 3 donors. Authors' data handling: Researchers report that nucleated cell counts were estimated from reference gene primer amplification. The method was immunoSEQ multiplex PCR; TCRdb's version includes in-frame clones alone and lacks a portion of them. V and J calls and clone size follow that table, whereas D and trimming were derived from the DNA. The table includes roughly 310,000 clones, 89% detected once. Unmatched junction bases numbered 6, after V lost 1 base and J lost 3 bases. The CDR3 sequence is 15 residues long. Germline CDR1 and CDR2: SGHDT and YYEEEE.

The V gene is TRBV5-6, the J gene TRBJ2-7, with 8 bases aligning to TRBD1. The source material was PBMCs or T cells enriched from blood (not recorded which). This TCR was recovered from a woman aged 40-49 years who had recovered from COVID-19. The CDR3 nucleotides read TGTGCCAGCAGCTTGAGGGACAGGACAATCTACGAGCAGTACTTC. This translates into CASSLRDRTIYEQYF.